The 21 T cell receptor beta chains listed next were all sequenced from one sample in a study of blood T cell repertoires in COVID-19 (dated by TCRdb to 2019 to 2021). Receptors were amplified or captured by the immunoSEQ multiplex PCR assay. Sourced from immuneACCESS, this table was stored by TCRdb with only in-frame sequences that have V and J called. A share of the clones is absent; for the studies checked, an unresolved V gene accounts for under half, and the remainder has no known explanation. A total of 210,000 or so clones appear in this sample, around 89% of them only once. The ten largest clones capture roughly 3% of the sample. The sequenced material came from peripheral blood. These receptors came from a young man with COVID-19, enrolled during active disease.

The rearrangement uses TRBV6-5 and TRBJ2-7, with 8 nucleotides matching TRBD1. There are 16 residues in the CDR3. V lost 2 bases, J lost 4 bases, and 10 bases stayed unmatched. CDR1 and CDR2 from the germline V gene are MNHEY and SVGAGI. The CDR3 bases are TGTGCCAGCAGTTACGGATCGGCAGGGGGCGAATACGAGCAGTACTTC. Translation: CASSYGSAGGEYEQYF.

CDR3 protein: CASSLRAGTGRSSYEQYF. The CDR3 bases are TGTGCCAGCAGCTTACGCGCGGGGACCGGAAGGAGCTCCTACGAGCAGTACTTC. V gene TRBV7-9 combines with J gene TRBJ2-7, with TRBD2 as a possible D gene (6 bases). In germline, CDR1 is SEHNR, CDR2 FQNEAQ (reference sequence). The V end lost 2 bases, the J end lost 0 bases, and 20 bases lay between the germline ends. CDR3 size: 18 residues.

V usage is TRBV9 and J usage is TRBJ2-3, with 8 bases lining up with TRBD2. Germline assignment: CDR1 SGDLS and CDR2 YYNGEE. This CDR3 spans 12 amino acids. V lost 8 bases to trimming and J lost 5 bases; unmatched junction nucleotides: 4. CDR3 nucleotide sequence: TGTGCCAGTGGACTAGCTTTAGATACGCAGTATTTT. This sequence encodes CASGLALDTQYF.

This clone was seen more than once but under ten times. This sequence joins TRBV19 and TRBJ2-7, with no clear D. V lost 5 bases and J lost 7, with 15 bases in between. The CDR3 extends over 13 amino acids. Germline loops: CDR1 LNHDA, CDR2 SQIVND (reference sequence). The CDR3 region is CASSGDNLREQYF. The CDR3 nucleotides are TGTGCCAGTAGTGGTGACAATCTACGTGAGCAGTACTTC.

V usage is TRBV6-1 and J usage is TRBJ1-5; D is undetermined. The germline V gene encodes CDR1 MNHNS and CDR2 SASEGT. The CDR3 runs 16 residues. Deletions cut 1 base from V and 0 bases from J, with 10 bases between. The CDR3 spells CASSEVVTGSNQPQHF. The CDR3, as DNA: TGTGCCAGCAGTGAAGTTGTTACGGGTAGCAATCAGCCCCAGCATTTT.

The chain has TRBV4-3 and TRBJ2-7; 7 bases fit TRBD1. The germline CDR1 and CDR2 sequences are LGHNA and YSLEER. After removal of 4 bases from V and 5 bases from J, the junction contained 11 bases not matched to a gene. The CDR3 runs 15 residues. CDR3 coding DNA: TGCGCCAGCAGCCCCGGCCGGAACAGGGGAAACGAGCAGTACTTC. It encodes CASSPGRNRGNEQYF.

On this clone: The sample contains more than one DNA sequence encoding this CDR3. This chain links TRBV18 with TRBJ1-1; D is unclear. The CDR3 length is 14 residues. The V gene's germline CDR1 is KGHSH and CDR2 LQKENI. Trimming removed 2 bases from V and 1 base from J, with 8 bases in between. CDR3 DNA: TGTGCCAGCTCACCAGGCAGGCAGAACACTGAAGCTTTCTTT. Translating it yields CASSPGRQNTEAFF.

The chain employs TRBV7-3 and TRBJ2-7; the match to TRBD1 covers 9 bases. The J segment lost 5 bases and the V segment lost 5 bases, leaving 7 bases of the junction unmatched. This CDR3 spans 14 amino acids. Per germline, CDR1 SGHTA and CDR2 FQGTGA. The CDR3 DNA reads TGTGCCAGCAGCAAACAGGGGGCGCGCGACGAGCAGTACTTC. It specifies CASSKQGARDEQYF.

This clone was seen once. The rearrangement joins TRBV4-3 to TRBJ2-3; 13 bases map to TRBD2. The CDR3 totals 17 residues. Germline V gene sequence: CDR1 LGHNA, CDR2 YSLEER. V gave up 4 bases and J gave up 0 bases; unmatched junction bases: 4. CDR3 sequence (DNA): TGCGCCAGCAGCCCGGGACTAGCGGGGTCTAGCACAGATACGCAGTATTTT. Its protein product is CASSPGLAGSSTDTQYF.

This clone turned up a few times. V is TRBV7-9 and J is TRBJ1-6; D gene ambiguous. The CDR3 spans 16 residues. The V and J ends lost 5 bases and 0 bases respectively, with 11 bases between them. Germline CDR1 reads SEHNR; CDR2 reads FQNEAQ (reference sequence). For the CDR3, the DNA is TGTGCCAGCAGCGCTCAAGTCTACTCCTATAATTCACCCCTCCACTTT. Translation: CASSAQVYSYNSPLHF.

The chain uses TRBV7-3 and TRBJ1-1; D gene uncertain. From germline, CDR1 is SGHTA and CDR2 FQGTGA. Trimming cost V 3 bases and J 0 bases, with 11 bases left between them. CDR3 length equals 15 residues. CDR3 sequence: CASSLSAAMNTEAFF. CDR3 sequence (DNA): TGTGCCAGCAGCTTGTCCGCCGCTATGAACACTGAAGCTTTCTTT.

This chain uses TRBV24-1 with TRBJ2-3; perhaps TRBD1 as D (6 bases). CDR3 size: 18 residues. Between the trimmed V and J ends, which lost 4 bases and 4 bases, there was a span of 23 bases. The germline V gene encodes CDR1 KGHDR and CDR2 SFDVKD. DNA of the CDR3: TGTGCCACCAGTGACCCCGGGGCAGGGGCACCCGCGGCAGATACGCAGTATTTT. This sequence encodes CATSDPGAGAPAADTQYF.

The genes are TRBV2 and TRBJ1-5, with TRBD1 matching 9 bases. This CDR3 spans 14 amino acids. Trimming at V came to 4 bases and at J to 7 bases, leaving 5 bases not matched to a gene. Germline CDR1 and CDR2: SNHLY and FYNNEI. In DNA, the CDR3 is TGTGCCAGCAGTGCAACAGGGGGCGAGCAGCCCCAGCATTTT. Residues: CASSATGGEQPQHF.

As DNA, the CDR3 is TGTGCCAGCTCACCACCAGGGGGCTTTTCCACGAACACTGAAGCTTTCTTT. This encodes CASSPPGGFSTNTEAFF. This chain joins TRBV18 and TRBJ1-1; 7 nucleotides line up with TRBD1. Germline trimming cut 0 bases from V and 1 base from J; bases unmatched to any gene: 8. The CDR3 totals 17 residues. Germline CDR1 and CDR2: KGHSH and LQKENI.

J is TRBJ1-6 and V is TRBV6-6; D call uncertain. This CDR3 is built from 15 residues. From germline, CDR1 is MNHNY and CDR2 SVGAGI (reference sequence). V gave up 6 bases and J gave up 0 bases, with 9 bases separating them. Here the CDR3 reads CASSKESSYNSPLHF. In nucleotides, the CDR3 is TGTGCCAGCAGCAAGGAGAGCTCCTATAATTCACCCCTCCACTTT.

The CDR3 DNA reads as TGTGCCAGCAGTGAGCGGGGGGCTGGTTATGGCTACACCTTC. It yields the protein CASSERGAGYGYTF. This chain links TRBV2 with TRBJ1-2, with D maybe TRBD1 (6 bases). The CDR3 runs to 14 residues. Deletions cut 3 bases from V and 5 bases from J, with 13 bases between. Germline V gene data show CDR1 as SNHLY and CDR2 as FYNNEI.

The chain carries TRBV3-1 (or the pseudogene TRBV3-2) and TRBJ2-5, with TRBD2 as a possible D gene (6 bases). There are 14 residues in the CDR3. The V end lost 8 bases, the J end lost 2 bases, and 15 bases lay between the germline ends. Per germline, CDR1 LGHDT and CDR2 YNNKEL (reference sequence). The CDR3 reads CASGGGQTQETQYF. The CDR3 DNA reads TGTGCCAGCGGAGGAGGGCAGACACAAGAGACCCAGTACTTC.

This clone is a singleton in its sample. The rearrangement joins TRBV9 to TRBJ2-5; D is uncertain. This CDR3 contains 15 residues. Trimming took off 0 bases at V and 2 bases at J, with 11 bases between the two ends. CDR1 is SGDLS and CDR2 is YYNGEE in the germline V gene. The CDR3 DNA reads TGTGCCAGCAGCGTAGGCGGCAGTAGACAAGAGACCCAGTACTTC. This codes for CASSVGGSRQETQYF.

The chain combines TRBV7-9 with TRBJ1-2, with TRBD1 identical over 10 bases. V was clipped by 0 bases and J by 0 bases; unmatched bases: 7. This CDR3 is 18 amino acids long. CDR1 SEHNR and CDR2 FQNEAQ come from the germline V gene (reference sequence). The CDR3 sequence is CASSLALRQGASNYGYTF. CDR3 sequence (DNA): TGTGCCAGCAGCTTAGCGCTGAGACAGGGGGCTTCTAACTATGGCTACACCTTC.

To note about this clone: Other DNA sequences in this specimen translate into the identical CDR3. The chain couples TRBV30 to TRBJ1-1; 7 bases are shared with TRBD1. CDR3 length equals 13 residues. Germline CDR1 GTSNPN, CDR2 SVGIG (reference sequence). After removal of 5 bases from V and 2 bases from J, the junction contained 5 bases not matched to a gene. The chain's CDR3 is CAWGGQVNTEAFF. In DNA, the CDR3 is TGTGCCTGGGGCGGACAGGTAAACACTGAAGCTTTCTTT.

The CDR3 loop is CASSDPWVLGAQYF. The CDR3, as DNA: TGTGCCAGCAGTGATCCCTGGGTCCTTGGAGCCCAGTACTTC. V usage is TRBV25-1 and J usage is TRBJ2-5; D unresolved. V was trimmed by 3 bases and J by 9 bases, leaving 17 bases between them. Germline assignment: CDR1 MGHDK and CDR2 SYGVNS. The CDR3 has 14 amino acids.